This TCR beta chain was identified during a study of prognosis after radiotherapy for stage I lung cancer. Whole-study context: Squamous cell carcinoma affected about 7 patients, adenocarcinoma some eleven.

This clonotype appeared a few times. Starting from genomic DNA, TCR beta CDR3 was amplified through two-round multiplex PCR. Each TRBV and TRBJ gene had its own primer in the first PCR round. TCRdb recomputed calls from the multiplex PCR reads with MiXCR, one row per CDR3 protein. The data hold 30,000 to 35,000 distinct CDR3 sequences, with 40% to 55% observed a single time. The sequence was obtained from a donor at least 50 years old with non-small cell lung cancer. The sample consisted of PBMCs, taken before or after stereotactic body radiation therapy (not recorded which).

This CDR3 reads CATSDSGRSHEQYF. For the CDR3, the DNA is TGTGCCACCAGTGATAGTGGGAGATCCCACGAGCAGTACTTC. This chain joins TRBV24-1 and TRBJ2-7; D is possibly TRBD2 (5 bases). The length of the CDR3 is 14 residues. The V end was cut by 3 bases, the J end by 5 bases, with 13 bases between. Per the germline V gene, CDR1 is KGHDR and CDR2 is SFDVKD.